This record concerns one TCR beta chain sequence. Antigen: not known. The record originates from a study of cytomegalovirus exposure and HLA in healthy donors. Whole-study results and caveats: Despite most TCR sequences being rare, some public TCRs occurred in many donors. The TCR clusters that emerged in the first cohort tended, a later analysis found, to co-occur in the approximately 110 validation repertoires. The authors listed approximately 150 TCR beta chains as cytomegalovirus-associated.

Germline loops: CDR1 MDHEN, CDR2 SYDVKM. With 5 bases removed from V and 1 base from J, the gap between germline ends came to 9 bases. CDR3 length: 14 residues. Assay: immunoSEQ multiplex PCR; the TCRdb copy retains only in-frame clones and omits some. The repertoire holds some 48,000 clones, with 88% as singletons. This receptor was identified in a woman in her twenties or thirties in good health and CMV-seronegative. The chain employs TRBV28 and TRBJ1-5; D unresolved. Sequencing input: PBMCs. The CDR3 DNA reads TGTGCCAGCAGTGGCCCGGGGAGCAATCAGCCCCAGCATTTT. The encoded protein is CASSGPGSNQPQHF.